Listed below are T cell receptor beta chains from one sample, sequenced in a study of blood T cell repertoires in COVID-19. Method: immunoSEQ multiplex PCR; TCRdb's copy keeps in-frame clones and lacks some. The table shows hundreds of thousands of clones, with around 87% occurring only once. What was sequenced was peripheral blood. These receptors all come from a woman aged 40 to 49 who had recovered from COVID-19. Each CDR3 is given with its conserved first and last residue. A D gene is named only where the DNA matches it firmly. Not all rows give a size; the values are once, few, many and, for expanded clones, a class.

V	J	size	D	CDR3	DNA
TRBV7-7	TRBJ2-5	.	.	CASSLGPGETQYF	TGTGCTAGCAGCTTAGGACCAGGAGAGACCCAGTACTTC
TRBV7-9	TRBJ2-1	.	TRBD2	CASSPTSAASYNEQFF	TGTGCCAGCAGCCCTACTAGCGCAGCCTCCTACAATGAGCAGTTCTTC
TRBV7-6	TRBJ1-3	.	.	CASSLSVGADYGNTIYF	TGTGCCAGCAGCTTAAGTGTGGGCGCAGACTATGGAAACACCATATATTTT
TRBV5-1	TRBJ2-1	.	.	CASSMEGGSYNEQFF	TGCGCCAGCAGTATGGAGGGCGGCTCCTACAATGAGCAGTTCTTC
TRBV7-9	TRBJ1-2	once	.	CASIAGTSNYGYTF	TGTGCCAGCATCGCCGGGACTTCTAACTATGGCTACACCTTC
TRBV28	TRBJ2-2	.	TRBD2	CASSFLAGGPRELFF	TGTGCCAGCAGTTTCCTAGCGGGGGGGCCTCGGGAGCTGTTTTTT
TRBV24-1	TRBJ2-7	.	TRBD1	CATVGTGFF	TGTGCCACGGTTGGGACAGGATTTTTC
TRBV27	TRBJ1-5	.	.	CASMRNQPQHF	TGTGCCAGCATGCGGAATCAGCCCCAGCATTTT
TRBV5-1	TRBJ2-7	.	.	CASSLGGGSYEQYF	TGCGCCAGCAGCTTGGGGGGCGGATCCTACGAGCAGTACTTC
TRBV5-1	TRBJ2-1	.	TRBD2	CASSARGGLVVYNEQFF	TGCGCCAGCAGCGCTCGGGGGGGACTAGTCGTCTACAATGAGCAGTTCTTC
TRBV19	TRBJ1-2	.	.	CASRHSYGYTF	TGTGCCAGTAGGCACTCCTATGGCTACACCTTC
TRBV7-9	TRBJ2-5	once	.	CASSLADSQETQYF	TGTGCCAGCAGCTTAGCCGACAGCCAAGAGACCCAGTACTTC
TRBV7-9	TRBJ1-1	.	TRBD1	CASSLDRGAAFF	TGTGCCAGCAGCTTAGACAGGGGAGCAGCTTTCTTT
TRBV27	TRBJ1-2	.	TRBD1	CASSLAGTGYGYTF	TGTGCCAGCAGTTTGGCTGGGACAGGGTATGGCTACACCTTC
TRBV4-1	TRBJ1-2	.	.	CASSPPAGSYTF	TGCGCCAGCAGCCCCCCTGCAGGCAGCTACACCTTC
TRBV3-1/TRBV3-2	TRBJ1-2	many	.	CASSPVRDNYGYTF	TGTGCCAGCAGCCCTGTCCGCGATAACTATGGCTACACCTTC
TRBV18	TRBJ2-7	.	TRBD2	CASSPSGGLYEQYF	TGTGCCAGCTCACCAAGCGGGGGGCTCTACGAGCAGTACTTC
TRBV5-1	TRBJ2-3	.	TRBD2	CASSFNGGAEDTQYF	TGCGCCAGCAGCTTTAACGGGGGGGCGGAAGATACGCAGTATTTT
TRBV7-3	TRBJ2-7	.	TRBD2	CASSLHSGGASYEQYF	TGTGCCAGCAGCCTACATAGCGGGGGGGCTTCCTACGAGCAGTACTTC
TRBV18	TRBJ2-2	.	.	CASSPGQNTGELFF	TGTGCCAGCTCACCGGGACAGAACACCGGGGAGCTGTTTTTT
TRBV30	TRBJ1-2	.	TRBD1	CAWSVPWTGNGYTF	TGTGCCTGGAGTGTACCTTGGACAGGGAATGGCTACACCTTC
TRBV5-1	TRBJ2-5	.	.	CASSDPGVRETQYF	TGCGCCAGCAGCGACCCAGGGGTGCGGGAGACCCAGTACTTC
TRBV27	TRBJ1-2	.	.	CASRLTVNRPSTF	TGTGCCAGCCGACTGACCGTGAACCGACCTAGCACCTTC
TRBV6-5	TRBJ1-1	.	TRBD1	CASRGQLNTEAFF	TGTGCCAGCAGGGGACAGTTGAACACTGAAGCTTTCTTT
TRBV19	TRBJ2-7	.	.	CASSRRWGNEQYF	TGTGCCAGTAGTAGACGTTGGGGCAACGAGCAGTACTTC
TRBV6-5	TRBJ2-2	.	TRBD2	CASSYRGGAGELFF	TGTGCCAGCAGTTACCGTGGGGGGGCCGGGGAGCTGTTTTTT
TRBV30	TRBJ2-3	.	.	CAWTRDRGGDTDTQYF	TGTGCCTGGACCAGAGACCGAGGGGGTGACACAGATACGCAGTATTTT
TRBV23-1	TRBJ1-6	.	.	CASSPSRRGGSPLHF	TGCGCCAGCAGTCCCTCGCGCAGGGGTGGATCACCCCTCCACTTT
TRBV7-9	TRBJ1-2	.	TRBD1	CASRKPTGSSRLGGYTF	TGTGCCAGCAGAAAACCGACAGGGTCGTCAAGGCTGGGGGGCTACACCTTC
TRBV27	TRBJ2-1	.	TRBD2	CASSNGLAGAYNEQFF	TGTGCCAGCAGTAACGGACTAGCGGGGGCCTACAATGAGCAGTTCTTC
TRBV5-1	TRBJ2-3	.	.	CASSQTDTQYF	TGCGCCAGCAGCCAGACAGATACGCAGTATTTT
TRBV11-3	TRBJ2-7	.	TRBD1	CASSPGQGGYEQYF	TGTGCCAGCAGCCCGGGACAGGGAGGCTACGAGCAGTACTTC
TRBV5-5	TRBJ2-7	.	TRBD1	CASSVQQGGYREQYF	TGTGCCAGCAGCGTACAACAGGGGGGATATCGTGAGCAGTACTTC
TRBV2	TRBJ2-5	few	TRBD2	CASSRRGGQRETQYF	TGTGCCAGCAGTAGGCGGGGGGGCCAACGCGAGACCCAGTACTTC
TRBV6-2/TRBV6-3	TRBJ1-5	.	.	CASSYYLRPQHF	TGTGCCAGCAGTTATTATCTTCGGCCCCAGCATTTT
TRBV6-5	TRBJ1-5	.	.	CASSTRQDNQPQHF	TGTGCCAGCAGTACGAGACAGGACAATCAGCCCCAGCATTTT
TRBV19	TRBJ1-3	.	.	CASSIEWGAGNTIYF	TGTGCCAGTAGTATAGAGTGGGGGGCTGGAAACACCATATATTTT
TRBV3-1/TRBV3-2	TRBJ2-2	once	TRBD1	CASSLGTGGYTGELFF	TGTGCCAGCAGCCTGGGGACAGGGGGGTACACCGGGGAGCTGTTTTTT
TRBV6-5	TRBJ1-2	.	.	CASRNSTNYGYTF	TGTGCCAGCAGAAACAGCACTAACTATGGCTACACCTTC
TRBV3-1/TRBV3-2	TRBJ1-5	.	.	CASSRPRQASNQPQHF	TGTGCCAGCAGCCGACCCCGCCAGGCTAGCAATCAGCCCCAGCATTTT
TRBV29-1	TRBJ1-1	.	.	CSVVFWINWTPMNTEAFF	TGCAGCGTTGTGTTTTGGATAAATTGGACACCTATGAACACTGAAGCTTTCTTT
TRBV25-1	TRBJ2-5	.	.	CASDPGGETQYF	TGTGCCAGCGACCCAGGGGGGGAGACCCAGTACTTC
TRBV2	TRBJ1-1	.	.	CASSGGPMNTEAFF	TGTGCCAGCAGTGGGGGGCCAATGAACACTGAAGCTTTCTTT
TRBV30	TRBJ2-7	few	TRBD2	CAWSEGSGESEQYF	TGTGCCTGGAGTGAGGGTAGCGGGGAATCCGAGCAGTACTTC
TRBV12-3/TRBV12-4	TRBJ1-1	.	TRBD1	CASSWTGTEAFF	TGTGCCAGCAGTTGGACAGGCACTGAAGCTTTCTTT
TRBV11-3	TRBJ2-2	.	TRBD1	CASSPNRGRGFGELFF	TGTGCCAGCAGCCCGAACAGGGGTCGTGGGTTCGGGGAGCTGTTTTTT
TRBV5-4	TRBJ2-1	.	TRBD2	CASSPGLAGGSSYNEQFF	TGTGCCAGCAGCCCGGGACTAGCGGGGGGCAGCTCCTACAATGAGCAGTTCTTC
TRBV2	TRBJ1-1	.	.	CASRGGRENTEAFF	TGTGCCAGCAGAGGGGGTCGGGAGAACACTGAAGCTTTCTTT
TRBV5-1	TRBJ2-5	.	.	CASSLGAGPQETQYF	TGCGCCAGCAGCTTGGGCGCGGGGCCTCAAGAGACCCAGTACTTC
TRBV6-5	TRBJ1-5	.	TRBD1	CASGTGDYANQPQHF	TGTGCCAGTGGGACAGGGGACTACGCCAATCAGCCCCAGCATTTT
TRBV5-4	TRBJ2-1	.	TRBD2	CASSLGGGAYNEQFF	TGTGCCAGCAGCTTGGGCGGGGGGGCCTACAATGAGCAGTTCTTC
TRBV10-1	TRBJ2-3	.	TRBD1	CASSEGQGSSDTQYF	TGCGCCAGCAGTGAGGGACAGGGATCGTCAGATACGCAGTATTTT
TRBV24-1	TRBJ1-1	.	.	CATSAYDGGTEAFF	TGTGCCACCAGTGCCTATGACGGGGGCACTGAAGCTTTCTTT
TRBV7-9	TRBJ1-6	once	TRBD1	CASSFGDRVNSPLHF	TGTGCCAGCAGCTTTGGGGACAGGGTAAATTCACCCCTCCACTTT
TRBV4-1	TRBJ2-7	.	.	CASSQPFRGVYEQYF	TGCGCCAGCAGCCAACCTTTCCGGGGAGTCTACGAGCAGTACTTC